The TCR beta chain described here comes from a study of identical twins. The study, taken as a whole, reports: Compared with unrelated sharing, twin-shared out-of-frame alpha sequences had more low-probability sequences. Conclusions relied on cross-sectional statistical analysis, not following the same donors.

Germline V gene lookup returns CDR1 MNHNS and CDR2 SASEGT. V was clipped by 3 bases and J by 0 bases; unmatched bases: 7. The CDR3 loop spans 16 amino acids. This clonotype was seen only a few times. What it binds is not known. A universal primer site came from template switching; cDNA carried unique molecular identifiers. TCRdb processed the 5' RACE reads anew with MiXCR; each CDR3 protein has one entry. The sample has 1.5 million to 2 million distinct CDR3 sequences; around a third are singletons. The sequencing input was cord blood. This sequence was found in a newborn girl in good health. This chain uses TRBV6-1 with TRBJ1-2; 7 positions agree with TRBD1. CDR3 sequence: CASSEVWGQPNYGYTF. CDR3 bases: TGTGCCAGCAGTGAGGTATGGGGACAGCCTAACTATGGCTACACCTTC.